This TCR gamma chain was identified in a study of Vδ1+ human thymocytes. Sequences come from RNA converted to cDNA by reverse transcription. Multiplex PCR used pooled V-gene forward primers and a constant-region reverse primer to amplify CDR3s. TCRdb reanalyzed the multiplex PCR reads using CATT. This repertoire shows some 37,000 gamma-chain clones, around 20% found once; its top ten account for under 2%. Study outcomes and limitations: The authors advised highly purified populations and single-cell validation. Roughly 22% of thymic delta-chain sequences were Vdelta2, with few Vdelta3, unlike blood Vdelta1+ controls. In the thymus, TRG and TRD repertoires looked highly polyclonal with Gaussian CDR3 lengths.

The V gene's germline CDR1 is GITISATS and CDR2 ISYDGTV (reference sequence). The CDR3 is 12 amino acids. Worth noting for this clone: Its specificity is unknown. One end of the junction is discordant with germline, which a read error may explain.

The clonotype comes from a girl under three years old who had congenital heart surgery. The rearrangement uses TRGV9 and TRGJ1 or TRGJ2. Input material: Vdelta1+ gamma-delta thymocytes from the thymus. Stated subset: FACS-sorted CD3+ TCRalphabeta- TCRVdelta1+ TCRVdelta2- thymocytes. The CDR3 coding sequence is TGTGCCTTGTGGGGGGTGTTATATAAGAAACTCTTT. This encodes CALWGVLYKKLF.